Each of the 10 T cell receptor beta chains below was sequenced from the same sample in a study of T-cell memory formation after mild COVID-19. TCRdb re-called the 5' RACE reads through MiXCR, storing one row per CDR3 protein. The sample has hundreds of thousands of distinct CDR3 sequences, around 15% seen once. The specimen was PBMCs or a T cell subset sorted from them (not recorded which). These TCRs come from an adult woman who had mild COVID-19 (a few samples of this study predate the infection). Cell type and time point are not known.

This clonotype was counted only a few times. The chain couples TRBV5-1 to TRBJ1-2; 11 nucleotides agree with TRBD1. V dropped 3 bases and J dropped 7; count of bases not matched to a gene: 5. The germline CDR1 and CDR2 sequences are SGHRS and YFSETQ. The CDR3 totals 14 residues. CDR3 region: CASSSGQGASGYTF. CDR3 in DNA: TGCGCCAGCAGCTCCGGACAGGGGGCAAGTGGCTACACCTTC. Variable domain in full (rest from reference TRBV5-1 and TRBJ1-2): KAGVTQTPRYLIKTRGQQVTLSCSPISGHRSVSWYQQTPGQGLQFLFEYFSETQRNKGNFPGRFSGRQFSNSRSEMNVSTLELGDSALYLCASSSGQGASGYTFGSGTRLTVV.

The rearrangement links TRBV6-1 to TRBJ1-4, with 9 bases fitting TRBD1. Germline CDR1 is MNHNS and CDR2 is SASEGT. Losses at the gene ends were 6 bases for V and 6 bases for J; bases not matched to a gene: 8. There are 15 residues in the CDR3. As DNA, the CDR3 is TGTGCCAGCAGAAAACCGGGACAGGGTGATGAAAAACTGTTTTTT. It codes for CASRKPGQGDEKLFF.

This clonotype turned up a few times. V gene TRBV20-1 combines with J gene TRBJ2-4; TRBD2 aligns across 10 bases. Germline V gene data show CDR1 as DFQATT and CDR2 as SNEGSKA (reference sequence). This CDR3 spans 22 amino acids. With 3 bases clipped from V and 0 bases from J, the junction kept 23 bases outside the gene matches. The CDR3 sequence: CSASVYTSGKRNKTLAKNIQYF. The CDR3 coding sequence is TGCAGTGCTAGTGTATATACTAGCGGGAAGCGAAACAAAACCCTAGCCAAAAACATTCAGTACTTC.

V is TRBV20-1 and J is TRBJ2-7; 8 bases are shared with TRBD1. This CDR3 is 15 amino acids long. The V gene's germline CDR1 is DFQATT and CDR2 SNEGSKA (reference sequence). V lost 1 base and J lost 4; bases outside the gene matches: 9. The CDR3 DNA is TGCAGTGCTAGAGCACCGACAGGGGACCGGTACGAGCAGTACTTC. This gives the protein CSARAPTGDRYEQYF.

The chain links TRBV12-3 or TRBV12-4 to TRBJ2-3; TRBD2 is a possible D gene (6 bases). The V gene lost 4 bases and the J gene lost 2 bases, with 19 bases spanning the gap. The CDR3 has 17 amino acids. CDR3 amino acids: CASSSGLTPSPTDTQYF. The CDR3 coding sequence is TGTGCCAGCAGTTCCGGACTAACACCCAGTCCCACAGATACGCAGTATTTT.

The genes are TRBV5-1 and TRBJ2-7; D call uncertain. V lost 5 bases and J 3 bases, leaving 12 bases between the germline ends. CDR3 size: 13 residues. CDR1 SGHRS and CDR2 YFSETQ come from the germline V gene. DNA for the CDR3: TGCGCCAGCAGGGCCGGGTTTGACTACGAGCAGTACTTC. Translated: CASRAGFDYEQYF.

The chain has TRBV2 and TRBJ2-2; 11 nucleotides line up with TRBD2. This CDR3 comprises 16 residues. Looked up from germline, CDR1 is SNHLY and CDR2 is FYNNEI. Unmatched junction bases numbered 5, after V lost 6 bases and J lost 2 bases. The CDR3 here is CASSRSGGENTGELFF. CDR3 sequence (DNA): TGTGCCAGCAGCCGTAGCGGGGGGGAAAACACCGGGGAGCTGTTTTTT.

On this clonotype itself: A read error may explain this, as a much larger clone is one base away. The chain couples TRBV6-2 or TRBV6-3 to TRBJ2-2, with D uncertain. Germline-derived CDR1 and CDR2 are MNHEY and SVGEGT. CDR3 length: 18 amino acids. The chain's CDR3 is CARSYPWLSRANTGELFF. CDR3 nucleotides: TGTGCCAGAAGTTACCCTTGGCTTTCCCGGGCGAACACCGGGGAGCTGTTTTTT.

This rearrangement joins TRBV29-1 to TRBJ2-7, with 10 bases identical to TRBD2. CDR3 length: 12 amino acids. The V gene end was trimmed by 6 bases and the J gene end by 6 bases; junction bases not matched to a gene: 5. Germline values: CDR1 SQVTM, CDR2 ANQGSEA. CDR3 protein: CSVHRTSGEQYF. The CDR3 nucleotides read TGCAGCGTCCATCGGACTAGCGGCGAGCAGTACTTC.

Here the CDR3 DNA reads TGCAGTGCTAGAAGGACGGTTAGCTCCTACGAGCAGTACTTC. Amino acid sequence: CSARRTVSSYEQYF. The chain recombines TRBV20-1 with TRBJ2-7, with D unclear. The CDR3 has 14 amino acids. Germline V gives CDR1 DFQATT, CDR2 SNEGSKA (reference sequence). V dropped 2 bases and J dropped 0 bases, with 11 bases sitting between them.